This paragraph reports one T cell receptor (beta chain). Sequenced by immunoSEQ multiplex PCR; TCRdb stores in-frame clones only, minus some. The sample shows roughly 710,000 clones, approximately 83% of them seen only once. The sample belongs to a study of shared T cell receptors in the human thymus. The CDR3 covers 16 residues. CDR1 and CDR2 from the germline V gene are MGHRA and YSYEKL. Germline trimming cut 0 bases from V and 7 bases from J; bases unmatched to any gene: 8. In addition, the sample was reused for a study of human thymus T cells. According to that study: The donor group consisted of healthy Finnish infants who were having corrective surgery for congenital heart defects.

The sequence was obtained from a girl in the first two years of life with a congenital heart defect. Sequenced material: thymocytes. J is TRBJ1-4 and V is TRBV4-1; TRBD1 agrees at 7 bases. Here the CDR3 DNA reads TGCGCCAGCAGCCAAGACAGGGGGGAAGTGGGTGAAAAACTGTTTTTT. The encoded protein is CASSQDRGEVGEKLFF.